This T cell receptor (beta chain) is from a study of Graves' ophthalmopathy and Graves' hyperthyroidism. This clonotype was picked up one time. Per germline, CDR1 MGHDK and CDR2 SYGVNS. Deletions cut 6 bases from V and 7 bases from J, with 16 bases between. The CDR3 extends over 15 amino acids. None of the included patients had other autoimmune diseases, uncontrolled infections, pregnancy or lactation, as these led to exclusion. PBMCs were isolated from a roughly 10 ml sample of fresh peripheral blood. The authors amplified TCR beta CDR3 regions from RNA transcripts. The library came from an HTBI-primed first-round RT-PCR and a second-round multiplex PCR. One entry per CDR3 protein results from TCRdb running MiXCR on the multiplex PCR reads. The sample has 650,000 to 900,000 distinct CDR3 sequences, 40% seen once; the top ten hold approximately 43%.

Sequencing was performed on peripheral blood. The TCR originated in an adult man with Graves' ophthalmopathy. The rearrangement uses TRBV25-1 and TRBJ1-6; no reliable D call. The CDR3 protein is CASSSSEDGNSPLHF. DNA for the CDR3: TGTGCCAGCAGCTCCTCTGAAGACGGGAATTCACCCCTCCACTTT.